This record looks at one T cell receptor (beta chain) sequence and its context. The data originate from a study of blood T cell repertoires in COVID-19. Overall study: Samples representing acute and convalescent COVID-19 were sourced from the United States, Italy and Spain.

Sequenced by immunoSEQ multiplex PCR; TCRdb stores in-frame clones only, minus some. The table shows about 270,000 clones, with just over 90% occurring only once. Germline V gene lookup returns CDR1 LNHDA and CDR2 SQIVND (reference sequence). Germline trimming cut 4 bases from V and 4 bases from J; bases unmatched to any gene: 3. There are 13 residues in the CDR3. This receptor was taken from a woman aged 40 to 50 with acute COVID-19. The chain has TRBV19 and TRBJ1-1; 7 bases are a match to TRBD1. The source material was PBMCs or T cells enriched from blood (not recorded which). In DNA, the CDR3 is TGTGCCAGTAGTAACACAGGGGTCACTGAAGCTTTCTTT. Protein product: CASSNTGVTEAFF. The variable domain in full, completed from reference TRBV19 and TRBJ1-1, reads DGGITQSPKYLFRKEGQNVTLSCEQNLNHDAMYWYRQDPGQGLRLIYYSQIVNDFQKGDIAEGYSVSREKKESFPLTVTSAQKNPTAFYLCASSNTGVTEAFFGQGTRLTVV.